Many counts were recorded for the clone carrying this TCR beta chain. This CDR3 is built from 14 residues. Unmatched junction bases numbered 4, after V lost 1 base and J lost 4 bases. CDR1 and CDR2 (germline): SGHTA, FQGNSA. The data were taken from a study of T cells after yellow fever vaccination. TCRdb re-called the 5' RACE reads with MiXCR, one entry per CDR3 protein. Counted here are 250,000 or so distinct CDR3 sequences, roughly 3.5% occurring once; the ten biggest clones make up about 20%. The rearrangement links TRBV7-2 to TRBJ2-7, with 7 bases matching TRBD2. The origin of this receptor is a man between 18 and 29 years old who received the YFV17D yellow fever vaccine. The sample was PBMCs, taken 15 days after the yellow fever booster vaccination. This CDR3 reads CASSLVGGGYEQYV. DNA of the CDR3: TGTGCCAGCAGCTTAGTTGGCGGGGGTTACGAGCAGTACGTC.